This is a list of T cell receptor beta chains from one sample in a study of identical twins. TCRdb recomputed calls from the 5' RACE reads with MiXCR, one row per CDR3 protein. There are approximately 550,000 distinct CDR3 sequences in the sample; 20% to 25% occur only once, and approximately 0.49% lies in the top ten. The same sample was also studied in work on yellow fever vaccine responses in identical twins.

Sequenced: CD4+ T cells sorted from blood. The source is a woman aged 18 to 35 in good health. Both conserved end residues are part of each CDR3. The D gene is left open where the match is weak. Size is omitted from some rows. Given values are once, few, many or a class for expanded clones.

CDR3: CASSAEMRGATGELFF
DNA: TGTGCCAGCAGCGCCGAGATGCGGGGGGCCACCGGGGAGCTGTTTTTT
size: .
J: TRBJ2-2
V: TRBV12-3/TRBV12-4
D: TRBD2

CDR3: CASSPNGHSPYGYTF
DNA: TGTGCCAGCTCACCGAATGGACATTCCCCCTATGGCTACACCTTC
size: few
J: TRBJ1-2
V: TRBV18
D: .

CDR3: CASSDSPSGSPTDTQYF
DNA: TGTGCCAGCAGTGACAGTCCTAGCGGGAGTCCTACAGATACGCAGTATTTT
size: .
J: TRBJ2-3
V: TRBV2
D: TRBD2

CDR3: CASSYDEKPTDTQYF
DNA: TGCGCCAGCAGCTACGACGAGAAGCCCACAGATACGCAGTATTTT
size: few
J: TRBJ2-3
V: TRBV5-1
D: .

CDR3: CASSLVSGGTDTQYF
DNA: TGTGCCAGCAGTTTAGTGTCAGGCGGCACAGATACGCAGTATTTT
size: many
J: TRBJ2-3
V: TRBV5-1
D: .

CDR3: CANGTGSVDTQYF
DNA: TGCGCCAACGGTACAGGGTCGGTAGATACGCAGTATTTT
size: few
J: TRBJ2-3
V: TRBV5-1
D: .

CDR3: CASNLGQVSYEQYF
DNA: TGTGCCAGCAACCTGGGGCAGGTCTCCTACGAGCAGTACTTC
size: .
J: TRBJ2-7
V: TRBV6-1
D: .

CDR3: CASSGLAGGPNEQFF
DNA: TGTGCCAGCAGCGGACTAGCGGGGGGGCCCAATGAGCAGTTCTTC
size: few
J: TRBJ2-1
V: TRBV7-6
D: TRBD2

CDR3: CASSRRTGGAYNEQFF
DNA: TGTGCCAGCAGCCGCCGTACAGGGGGCGCTTACAATGAGCAGTTCTTC
size: .
J: TRBJ2-1
V: TRBV3-1
D: TRBD1

CDR3: CASSNRDFKETQYF
DNA: TGTGCCAGCTCAAACCGGGACTTTAAAGAGACCCAGTACTTC
size: once
J: TRBJ2-5
V: TRBV18
D: .

CDR3: CSARGEGEQYF
DNA: TGCAGTGCACGAGGGGAAGGCGAGCAGTACTTC
size: .
J: TRBJ2-7
V: TRBV20-1
D: .

CDR3: CASSPRSPGSYNEQFF
DNA: TGTGCCAGCAGCCCCCGTAGCCCGGGAAGTTACAATGAGCAGTTCTTC
size: .
J: TRBJ2-1
V: TRBV13
D: .

CDR3: CASSLGGFGNYGYTF
DNA: TGCGCCAGCAGCTTGGGAGGGTTTGGAAACTATGGCTACACCTTC
size: .
J: TRBJ1-2
V: TRBV5-1
D: .

CDR3: CSVTPGFYNEQFF
DNA: TGCAGCGTAACCCCGGGGTTCTACAATGAGCAGTTCTTC
size: few
J: TRBJ2-1
V: TRBV29-1
D: .

CDR3: CSARVAKQETQYF
DNA: TGCAGTGCTAGAGTTGCCAAACAAGAGACCCAGTACTTC
size: few
J: TRBJ2-5
V: TRBV20-1
D: .

CDR3: CASSYGLTNTEAFF
DNA: TGTGCCAGCAGTTACGGGTTAACGAACACTGAAGCTTTCTTT
size: few
J: TRBJ1-1
V: TRBV6-5
D: .

CDR3: CASTRSGREQFF
DNA: TGTGCCAGCACCCGTAGCGGGCGTGAGCAGTTCTTC
size: few
J: TRBJ2-1
V: TRBV12-3/TRBV12-4
D: TRBD2

CDR3: CASRRGQGSNQPQHF
DNA: TGTGCCAGCAGAAGGGGACAGGGGAGCAATCAGCCCCAGCATTTT
size: .
J: TRBJ1-5
V: TRBV12-3/TRBV12-4
D: TRBD1

CDR3: CASSLVGSLAKNIQYF
DNA: TGCGCCAGCAGCTTGGTTGGCAGCCTAGCCAAAAACATTCAGTACTTC
size: few
J: TRBJ2-4
V: TRBV5-1
D: .

CDR3: CASSGGGPYEQYF
DNA: TGTGCCAGCAGCGGGGGGGGCCCCTACGAGCAGTACTTC
size: few
J: TRBJ2-7
V: TRBV12-3/TRBV12-4
D: TRBD2

CDR3: CASRPTTGQGPGNEQFF
DNA: TGTGCCAGCAGGCCCACCACGGGACAGGGCCCAGGGAATGAGCAGTTCTTC
size: .
J: TRBJ2-1
V: TRBV6-1
D: TRBD1

CDR3: CASSPTGYSYNEQFF
DNA: TGTGCCAGCAGTCCGACAGGGTACTCCTACAATGAGCAGTTCTTC
size: .
J: TRBJ2-1
V: TRBV7-8
D: TRBD1

CDR3: CASSQDRGGTDTQYF
DNA: TGTGCCAGCAGCCAGGACAGGGGGGGCACAGATACGCAGTATTTT
size: few
J: TRBJ2-3
V: TRBV14
D: TRBD1

CDR3: CASSLTPQVEYNEQFF
DNA: TGTGCCAGCTCACTCACACCCCAAGTGGAATACAATGAGCAGTTCTTC
size: few
J: TRBJ2-1
V: TRBV18
D: .

CDR3: CASRDGSSYNEQFF
DNA: TGCGCCAGCAGGGATGGAAGCTCCTACAATGAGCAGTTCTTC
size: .
J: TRBJ2-1
V: TRBV5-1
D: .

CDR3: CASNEGWETQYF
DNA: TGTGCCAGCAATGAGGGGTGGGAGACCCAGTACTTC
size: .
J: TRBJ2-5
V: TRBV2
D: .

CDR3: CASSWGEAGGKNIQYF
DNA: TGCGCCAGCAGCTGGGGTGAAGCGGGGGGGAAAAACATTCAGTACTTC
size: .
J: TRBJ2-4
V: TRBV5-1
D: TRBD2

CDR3: CSVKRTGSWEQFF
DNA: TGCAGCGTTAAGCGGACTGGGAGTTGGGAGCAGTTCTTC
size: .
J: TRBJ2-1
V: TRBV29-1
D: .

CDR3: CASSEAGQYNQPQHF
DNA: TGTGCCAGCAGTGAAGCGGGGCAGTACAATCAGCCCCAGCATTTT
size: .
J: TRBJ1-5
V: TRBV2
D: .

CDR3: CASSYDGPNTQYF
DNA: TGTGCCAGCAGCTACGACGGGCCTAATACGCAGTATTTT
size: .
J: TRBJ2-3
V: TRBV12-3/TRBV12-4
D: .

CDR3: CASSIAGREVWEAKINEQFF
DNA: TGTGCCAGTAGTATAGCGGGCAGGGAGGTTTGGGAGGCCAAAATTAATGAGCAGTTCTTC
size: few
J: TRBJ2-1
V: TRBV19
D: .

CDR3: CASSPPGGAREKLFF
DNA: TGTGCCAGCAGTCCCCCAGGGGGCGCGCGTGAAAAACTGTTTTTT
size: .
J: TRBJ1-4
V: TRBV27
D: TRBD1

CDR3: CASSPRDSGEKLFF
DNA: TGTGCCAGCAGTCCTCGCGACAGCGGGGAAAAACTGTTTTTT
size: .
J: TRBJ1-4
V: TRBV6-1
D: .

CDR3: CASSQETYGQETQYF
DNA: TGTGCCAGCAGCCAAGAAACGTACGGACAAGAGACCCAGTACTTC
size: .
J: TRBJ2-5
V: TRBV3-1
D: .

CDR3: CASSPPYSGGTDTQYF
DNA: TGTGCCAGCAGCCCCCCGTACTCTGGGGGCACAGATACGCAGTATTTT
size: .
J: TRBJ2-3
V: TRBV5-6
D: .

CDR3: CASSFRGGVPGELFF
DNA: TGTGCCAGCAGTTTTAGAGGGGGCGTTCCCGGGGAGCTGTTTTTT
size: few
J: TRBJ2-2
V: TRBV12-3/TRBV12-4
D: TRBD1

CDR3: CASSVGEGRETQYF
DNA: TGTGCCAGCAGCGTAGGAGAAGGTCGCGAGACCCAGTACTTC
size: many
J: TRBJ2-5
V: TRBV9
D: .

CDR3: CASSPRASSYNEQFF
DNA: TGTGCCAGCAGCCCCCGGGCTAGCTCCTACAATGAGCAGTTCTTC
size: .
J: TRBJ2-1
V: TRBV11-2
D: .

CDR3: CASSLMSTDTQYF
DNA: TGTGCCAGCAGCTTGATGAGCACAGATACGCAGTATTTT
size: few
J: TRBJ2-3
V: TRBV5-6
D: .

CDR3: CASIHRANTGELFF
DNA: TGTGCCAGCATCCACAGGGCAAACACCGGGGAGCTGTTTTTT
size: .
J: TRBJ2-2
V: TRBV6-1
D: .

CDR3: CASSLPGSGSDTQYF
DNA: TGCGCCAGCAGCCTTCCCGGATCGGGGTCAGATACGCAGTATTTT
size: .
J: TRBJ2-3
V: TRBV4-1
D: .

CDR3: CASKISGSGGETQYF
DNA: TGTGCCAGCAAAATTAGCGGGAGCGGGGGAGAGACCCAGTACTTC
size: .
J: TRBJ2-5
V: TRBV11-2
D: TRBD2

CDR3: CASSLAGLAGGSDTQYF
DNA: TGTGCCAGCAGCTTAGCGGGACTAGCGGGGGGGTCAGATACGCAGTATTTT
size: few
J: TRBJ2-3
V: TRBV7-8
D: TRBD2

CDR3: CASSKGASGRYNEQFF
DNA: TGTGCCAGCAGCAAGGGGGCCAGCGGGAGGTACAATGAGCAGTTCTTC
size: few
J: TRBJ2-1
V: TRBV9
D: TRBD2

CDR3: CASSMDTNTEAFF
DNA: TGCGCCAGCAGCATGGACACGAACACTGAAGCTTTCTTT
size: .
J: TRBJ1-1
V: TRBV5-1
D: .

CDR3: CASSLSRGGSTDTQYF
DNA: TGTGCCAGCAGTTTAAGTCGAGGGGGTAGCACAGATACGCAGTATTTT
size: few
J: TRBJ2-3
V: TRBV12-3/TRBV12-4
D: .

CDR3: CASSKGLAGVTGELFF
DNA: TGTGCCAGCAGTAAGGGGCTAGCGGGGGTCACCGGGGAGCTGTTTTTT
size: many
J: TRBJ2-2
V: TRBV12-3/TRBV12-4
D: TRBD2

CDR3: CASKGPDHYNSPLHF
DNA: TGCGCCAGCAAGGGCCCAGACCACTATAATTCACCCCTCCACTTT
size: few
J: TRBJ1-6
V: TRBV5-1
D: .

CDR3: CASSLDRGPYGYTF
DNA: TGTGCCAGCAGCCTCGACAGGGGGCCCTATGGCTACACCTTC
size: .
J: TRBJ1-2
V: TRBV3-1
D: TRBD1

CDR3: CASSLTAASGGPTDTQYF
DNA: TGTGCCAGCAGCTTGACGGCTGCTAGCGGGGGCCCAACAGATACGCAGTATTTT
size: .
J: TRBJ2-3
V: TRBV5-4
D: TRBD2

CDR3: CASSQVLAGSYEQYF
DNA: TGCGCCAGCAGCCAAGTTCTAGCGGGATCCTACGAGCAGTACTTC
size: few
J: TRBJ2-7
V: TRBV4-1
D: TRBD2

CDR3: CASSEQGQIYNQPQHF
DNA: TGCGCCAGCAGTGAACAGGGTCAGATTTACAATCAGCCCCAGCATTTT
size: .
J: TRBJ1-5
V: TRBV10-2
D: .

CDR3: CASSLGSSGSHRNTGELFF
DNA: TGTGCCAGCAGCTTAGGGAGTAGCGGGAGTCACCGGAACACCGGGGAGCTGTTTTTT
size: few
J: TRBJ2-2
V: TRBV11-2
D: TRBD2

CDR3: CASNDRGQNTEAFF
DNA: TGCGCCAGCAACGACAGGGGGCAGAACACTGAAGCTTTCTTT
size: few
J: TRBJ1-1
V: TRBV5-1
D: TRBD1